These 14 T cell receptor beta chains were sequenced from one sample in a study of T cell responses to AZD1222 COVID-19 vaccine. Sequencing was performed with immunoSEQ multiplex PCR; in TCRdb, only in-frame clones are kept and a portion is missing. The sample holds 150,000 to 200,000 clones, more than 75% seen once. The source was peripheral blood, collected 28 days after the second AZD1222 dose. These receptors were taken from an adult who received the AZD1222 COVID-19 vaccine.

The V and J genes are TRBV6-2 or TRBV6-3 and TRBJ1-6, with unresolved D. Germline V gene lookup returns CDR1 MNHEY and CDR2 SVGEGT. Trimming took 6 bases from V and 7 from J, leaving 10 bases between them. The CDR3 has 13 residues. CDR3 nucleotide sequence: TGTGCCAGCAGCGGACGAAACAATTCACCCCTCCACTTT. Its protein is CASSGRNNSPLHF.

CDR3 bases: TGTGCCCTGGGGGTGGAAGCAAATAGGGGCTACACCTTC. Translated, it gives CALGVEANRGYTF. The chain carries TRBV30 and TRBJ1-2, with D possibly matching TRBD1 (5 bases). Trimming stripped 8 bases from V and 8 bases from J, with 21 bases between. Germline V gene sequence: CDR1 GTSNPN, CDR2 SVGIG (reference sequence). This CDR3 region has 13 residues.

The chain combines TRBV7-3 with TRBJ2-2; D not resolved. Trimming removed 1 base from V and 2 bases from J, with 5 bases in between. Germline CDR1 is SGHTA and CDR2 is FQGTGA. The CDR3 has 14 amino acids. CDR3 loop: CASSLSENTGELFF. The CDR3 bases are TGTGCCAGCAGCTTAAGTGAAAACACCGGGGAGCTGTTTTTT. Drawing the rest from reference TRBV7-3 and TRBJ2-2, the complete variable domain is GAGVSQTPSNKVTEKGKYVELRCDPISGHTALYWYRQSLGQGPEFLIYFQGTGAADDSGLPNDRFFAVRPEGSVSTLKIQRTERGDSAVYLCASSLSENTGELFFGEGSRLTVL.

The chain carries TRBV5-1 and TRBJ2-1; TRBD2 agrees at 8 bases. V lost 2 bases and J lost 5; bases outside the gene matches: 3. CDR3 length equals 14 residues. Germline assignment: CDR1 SGHRS and CDR2 YFSETQ. CDR3 loop: CASSFTSGDNEQFF. The CDR3 DNA is TGCGCCAGCAGCTTCACTAGCGGAGACAATGAGCAGTTCTTC.

This clone was counted between two and nine times. The chain links TRBV7-9 to TRBJ2-3, with D tentatively TRBD1 or TRBD2 (6 bases each). The germline V gene has CDR1 SEHNR and CDR2 FQNEAQ (reference sequence). The CDR3 has 16 residues. Trimming cost V 5 bases and J 0 bases, with 15 bases left between them. The CDR3 protein is CASSETRGASTDTQYF. The DNA of the CDR3 is TGTGCCAGCAGCGAAACGAGGGGGGCTAGCACAGATACGCAGTATTTT.

This clone was seen just once. J is TRBJ2-2 and V is TRBV9; 8 bases agree with TRBD1. This CDR3 region has 17 residues. Germline loops: CDR1 SGDLS, CDR2 YYNGEE. V dropped 4 bases and J dropped 7; count of bases not matched to a gene: 15. Here the CDR3 reads CASSPPPGQDGDGELFF. DNA for the CDR3: TGTGCCAGCAGCCCGCCCCCGGGACAGGACGGGGACGGGGAGCTGTTTTTT.

This chain connects TRBV5-1 to TRBJ2-7, with TRBD1 identical over 9 bases. Looked up from germline, CDR1 is SGHRS and CDR2 is YFSETQ. With 7 bases clipped from V and 6 bases from J, the junction kept 11 bases outside the gene matches. This CDR3 comprises 14 residues. As DNA, the CDR3 is TGCGCCAGCGACCGGGATGGGACAGGGCGCGAGCAGTACTTC. This gives the protein CASDRDGTGREQYF.

The chain combines TRBV7-2 with TRBJ2-7; 8 bases map to TRBD2. There are 18 residues in the CDR3. The ends lost 2 bases at V and 1 base at J; junction bases unmatched: 13. Per the germline V gene, CDR1 is SGHTA and CDR2 is FQGNSA. The CDR3 region is CASSLIPPGSGGSYEQYF. CDR3 nucleotide sequence: TGTGCCAGCAGCTTAATCCCGCCCGGGAGCGGGGGTTCCTACGAGCAGTACTTC.

The chain combines TRBV19 with TRBJ1-5; maybe TRBD1 (5 bases). CDR3 length equals 13 residues. Trimming shortened V by 9 bases and J by 10 bases, and 19 bases separated the two germline ends. Germline V gene data show CDR1 as LNHDA and CDR2 as SQIVND (reference sequence). The DNA of the CDR3 is TGTGCCAGCGCCGGGACCCCGTTCAAACCCCAGCATTTT. Protein: CASAGTPFKPQHF.

The V and J genes are TRBV18 and TRBJ1-1; no clear D gene. Trimming cost V 3 bases and J 4 bases, with 9 bases left between them. Germline V gene lookup returns CDR1 KGHSH and CDR2 LQKENI. The CDR3 length is 13 residues. CDR3 protein: CASSPLSGTEAFF. The CDR3 DNA sequence: TGTGCCAGCTCACCCTTGAGTGGCACTGAAGCTTTCTTT.

This clone was counted only a few times. This chain uses TRBV15 with TRBJ2-7; TRBD1 might be the D (6 bases). The CDR3 sequence is 15 residues long. V lost 10 bases and J 0 bases, leaving 19 bases between the germline ends. Looked up from germline, CDR1 is LNHNV and CDR2 is YYDKDF (reference sequence). CDR3 residues: CAREKRDISSYEQYF. DNA for the CDR3: TGTGCCAGAGAGAAGAGGGACATATCCTCCTACGAGCAGTACTTC.

The chain has TRBV5-1 and TRBJ2-3; 12 positions match TRBD2. This CDR3 spans 15 amino acids. The V segment lost 7 bases and the J segment 5 bases; nucleotides outside the gene matches: 8. CDR1 is SGHRS and CDR2 is YFSETQ in the germline V gene. Here the CDR3 reads CASEASGRAGDTQYF. In DNA form, the CDR3 reads TGCGCCAGCGAAGCTAGCGGGAGGGCCGGAGATACGCAGTATTTT.

This chain joins TRBV29-1 and TRBJ2-4, with D possibly called TRBD1 or TRBD2 (5 bases each). V lost 7 bases, J lost 0 bases, and 13 bases lay in between. CDR3 length equals 14 residues. CDR1 and CDR2 (germline): SQVTM, ANQGSEA. The CDR3 here is CSAGTGLAKNIQYF. The CDR3 bases are TGCAGCGCCGGGACGGGGCTAGCCAAAAACATTCAGTACTTC.

The chain is built from TRBV10-3 and TRBJ1-5; D remains unclear. The CDR3 sequence is 14 residues long. Trimming stripped 0 bases from V and 1 base from J, with 4 bases between. CDR1 and CDR2 (germline): ENHRY, SYGVKD. Written as DNA, the CDR3 is TGTGCCATCAGTGAGTCGGACAGCAATCAGCCCCAGCATTTT. Its protein is CAISESDSNQPQHF.